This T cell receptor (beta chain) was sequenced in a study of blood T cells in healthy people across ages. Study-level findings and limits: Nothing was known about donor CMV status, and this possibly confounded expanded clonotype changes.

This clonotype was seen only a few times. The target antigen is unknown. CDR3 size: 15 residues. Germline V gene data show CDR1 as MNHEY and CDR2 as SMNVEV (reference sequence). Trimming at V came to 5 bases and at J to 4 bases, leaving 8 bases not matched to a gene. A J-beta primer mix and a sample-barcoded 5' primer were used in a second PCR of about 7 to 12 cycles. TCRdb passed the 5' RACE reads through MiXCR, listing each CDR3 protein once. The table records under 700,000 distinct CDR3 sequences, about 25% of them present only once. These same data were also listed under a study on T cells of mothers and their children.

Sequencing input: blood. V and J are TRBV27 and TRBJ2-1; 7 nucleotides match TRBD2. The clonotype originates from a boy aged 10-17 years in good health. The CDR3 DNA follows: TGTGCCAGCAGTACCCCAGCGGGACGATACAATGAGCAGTTCTTC. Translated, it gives CASSTPAGRYNEQFF.